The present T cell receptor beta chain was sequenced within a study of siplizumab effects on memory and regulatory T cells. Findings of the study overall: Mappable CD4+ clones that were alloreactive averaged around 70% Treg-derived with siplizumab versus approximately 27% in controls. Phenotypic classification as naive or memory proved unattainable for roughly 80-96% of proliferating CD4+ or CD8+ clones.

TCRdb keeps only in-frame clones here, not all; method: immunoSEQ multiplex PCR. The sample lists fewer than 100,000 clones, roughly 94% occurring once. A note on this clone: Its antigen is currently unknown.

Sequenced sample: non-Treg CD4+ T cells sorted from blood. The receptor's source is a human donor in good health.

The CDR3 loop is CASSLGQPGVDTQYF. For the CDR3, the DNA is TGTGCCAGCAGCCTGGGACAGCCGGGCGTGGATACGCAGTACTTC. This chain uses TRBV11-2 with TRBJ2-7; 7 bases align to TRBD1. V shed 5 bases and J 9 bases; nucleotides not matched to a gene: 16. CDR3 length: 15 amino acids. Germline V gene lookup returns CDR1 SGHAT and CDR2 FQNNGV.